This T cell receptor beta chain was recorded in a study of PD-L1 blockade in urothelial cancer (dated by TCRdb to about 2017). Regarding the complete study: Therapy was started in the mid-2010s for all patients, and atezolizumab 1,200 mg was administered intravenously every 3 weeks. Blood samples were analyzed 3 weeks after the start of treatment (second dose) and 6 weeks after the start of treatment. Blood samples gave median yields of approximately 130,000 T cells and 80,000 to 90,000 unique TCRs, along with a median clonality of approximately 0.084. Durable clinical benefit was defined as a progression-free survival longer than 6 months, and TCR features were additionally tested against progression-free survival and overall survival. In the same patients who had TCR sequencing, pretreatment tumors also underwent whole exome sequencing and RNA sequencing. Pretreatment tumor samples, along with matched peripheral blood collected serially before and after atezolizumab treatment, underwent TCR sequencing. Durable clinical benefit was achieved by nine patients and was not achieved by 20 patients. An exploratory multi-omic analysis was conducted of the somatic, immune and clinical correlates of response to PD-L1 blockade with atezolizumab in urothelial cancer. About 85% of the 29 patients were males with bladder-origin urothelial cancer, and about 65% of the roughly 30 reported a prior smoking history. Some 29 patients had pretreatment blood TCR-seq, 24 had at least one posttreatment blood collection, and 24 had tumor TCR-seq. An ECOG performance status of 0 or 1 was recorded for the patients, and 0 to 3 prior chemotherapy regimens had been received by the patients.

Points the paper makes about the study in general: Patients with durable benefit showed greater expansion of tumor-associated TCR clones in peripheral blood 3 weeks after starting treatment (n of about 20, p = 0.022). A pretreatment peripheral blood TCR clonality below the median was linked to improved progression-free and overall survival. Because of the small sample size (n ≈ 27) and the many exploratory analyses performed, the results are intended to be regarded as hypothesis-generating.

CDR1 LGHNA and CDR2 YNFKEQ were looked up in the germline V gene. The CDR3 runs 20 residues from the cysteine to the phenylalanine. Only the CDR3 part of the read is kept: 60 bases, read in frame from the first base. V loses 0 bases at its end and J loses 0 bases; junction bases beyond the gene matches: 13. The sample holds one count of this clone. Its antigen specificity is not known. No quality values exist for individual bases; no much larger clone is one base distant. The time point label, as the study defines it: pretreatment peripheral blood. A cohort of around 29 patients with locally advanced or metastatic urothelial carcinoma, treated at Memorial Sloan Kettering on a trial protocol, was included. Peripheral blood mononuclear cells were collected pretreatment and during treatment, with between 1 and 8 total time points per patient. The Qiagen DNeasy Blood extraction kit was used to purify genomic DNA from total PBMCs and from tumor samples. PBMCs were collected pretreatment and during treatment, and were isolated and stored as previously described.

Each PCR received spiked-in synthetic TCR analog templates so that absolute template abundance could be estimated from read counts. Using the immunoSEQ assay, TCRbeta CDR3 regions were amplified from genomic DNA with bias-controlled V and J gene primers. Rearranged TCRbeta segments were sequenced at approximately 20X coverage. Turning to the authors' computational methods: Clustering was used to correct sequencing errors, and CDR3s were annotated against IMGT to assign V, D and J genes. Downstream analyses used only productive TCRbeta rearrangements, leaving out any out-of-frame or stop-codon sequences. Clonality was computed as one minus Shannon entropy normalized by the log of the number of unique productive sequences. Fisher's exact test with Benjamini-Hochberg correction, using a cutoff of adjusted p below 0.01, was how clones that differed between time points or between blood and tumor were identified. This immuneACCESS table, as held by TCRdb, lists in-frame sequences with V and J called but not all clones. Of the missing ones, under half trace to an unresolved V gene in checked studies; the others have no known cause. V, J and clone size were drawn from that table, and D and trimming were deduced from the DNA. The sample has roughly 50,000 clones on record, roughly 87% of them singletons. Jointly, the top ten make up around 16% of the sample.

Rearrangement joined TRBV4-2 to TRBJ2-7, and 11 bases in between align with TRBD2. This sequence originates from a man aged 65 to 85 with urothelial cancer. The sample consisted of PBMCs, taken around atezolizumab (anti-PD-L1) treatment. The DNA is TGTGCCAGCAGCCAAGATCTCAATAGCGGGAGGGCCCTGAGCTCCTACGAGCAGTACTTC. It codes for CASSQDLNSGRALSSYEQYF.